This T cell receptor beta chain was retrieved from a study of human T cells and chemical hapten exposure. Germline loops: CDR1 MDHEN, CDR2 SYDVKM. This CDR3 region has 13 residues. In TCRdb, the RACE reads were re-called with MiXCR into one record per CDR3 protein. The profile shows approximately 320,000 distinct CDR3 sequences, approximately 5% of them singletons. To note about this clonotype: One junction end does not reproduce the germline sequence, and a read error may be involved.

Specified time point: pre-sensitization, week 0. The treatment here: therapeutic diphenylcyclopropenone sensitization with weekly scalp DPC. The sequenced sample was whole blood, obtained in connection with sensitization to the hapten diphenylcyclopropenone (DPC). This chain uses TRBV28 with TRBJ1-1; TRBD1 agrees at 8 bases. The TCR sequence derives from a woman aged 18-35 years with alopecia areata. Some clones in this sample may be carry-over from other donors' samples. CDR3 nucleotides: TGTGCCAGCAGTCCCCCGACAGGGGAAGAAGCTTCCTTT. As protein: CASSPPTGEEASF.